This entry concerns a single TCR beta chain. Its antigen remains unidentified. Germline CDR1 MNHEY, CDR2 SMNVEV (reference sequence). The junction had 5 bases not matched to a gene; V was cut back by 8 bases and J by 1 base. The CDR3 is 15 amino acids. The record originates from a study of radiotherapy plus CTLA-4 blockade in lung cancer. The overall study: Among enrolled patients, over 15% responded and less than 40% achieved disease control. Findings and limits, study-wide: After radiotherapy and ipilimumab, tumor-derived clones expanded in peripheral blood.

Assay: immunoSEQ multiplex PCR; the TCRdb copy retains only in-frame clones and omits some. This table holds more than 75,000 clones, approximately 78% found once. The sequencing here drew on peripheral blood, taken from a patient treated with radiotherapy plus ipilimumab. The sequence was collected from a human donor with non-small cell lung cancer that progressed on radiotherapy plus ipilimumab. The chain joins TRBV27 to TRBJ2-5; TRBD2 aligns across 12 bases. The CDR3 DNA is TGTGCCAGCCAGGGACTAGCGGGCCTCCAAGAGACCCAGTACTTC. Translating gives CASQGLAGLQETQYF.